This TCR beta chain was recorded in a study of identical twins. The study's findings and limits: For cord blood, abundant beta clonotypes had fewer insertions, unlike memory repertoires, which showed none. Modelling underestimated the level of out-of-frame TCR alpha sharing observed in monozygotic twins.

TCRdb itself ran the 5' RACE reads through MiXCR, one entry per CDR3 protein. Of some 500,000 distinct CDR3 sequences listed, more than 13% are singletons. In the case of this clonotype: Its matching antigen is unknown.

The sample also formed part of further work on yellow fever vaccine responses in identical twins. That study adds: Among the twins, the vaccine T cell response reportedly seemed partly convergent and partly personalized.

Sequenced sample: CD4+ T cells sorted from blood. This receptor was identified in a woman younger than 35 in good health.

The CDR3 sequence: CASSTRDFNEQFF. The CDR3, as DNA: TGTGCCAGCAGTACCCGGGACTTCAATGAGCAGTTCTTC. The rearrangement links TRBV6-2 or TRBV6-3 to TRBJ2-1, with a weak D call TRBD2 (6 bases). CDR1 is MNHEY, CDR2 SVGEGT, per germline. The CDR3 has 13 amino acids. Trimming removed 5 bases from V and 6 bases from J, with 11 bases in between.